A single TCR beta chain is shown here with its context. The method was immunoSEQ multiplex PCR; TCRdb's version includes in-frame clones alone and lacks a portion of them. This sample has 550,000 to 800,000 clones, with around 90% found just once. The data were taken from a study of shared clonotypes between healthy human individuals. CDR3 size: 14 residues. V was cut by 1 base and J by 8 bases, with 11 bases left in between. Germline values: CDR1 SEHNR, CDR2 FQNEAQ (reference sequence). The TCR originated in a man aged 18 to 30 in good health. Some clones in this sample may be carry-over from other donors' samples. The V and J genes are TRBV7-9 and TRBJ1-4; D may be TRBD1 (5 bases). Sequencing was performed on memory CD8+ T cells from PBMCs. The subset: CD45RO+ cells pooled with CCR7-negative TemRA cells. CDR3 residues: CASSLGPGEEKLFF. The CDR3 nucleotides read TGTGCCAGCAGCTTAGGGCCGGGGGAGGAAAAACTGTTTTTT.